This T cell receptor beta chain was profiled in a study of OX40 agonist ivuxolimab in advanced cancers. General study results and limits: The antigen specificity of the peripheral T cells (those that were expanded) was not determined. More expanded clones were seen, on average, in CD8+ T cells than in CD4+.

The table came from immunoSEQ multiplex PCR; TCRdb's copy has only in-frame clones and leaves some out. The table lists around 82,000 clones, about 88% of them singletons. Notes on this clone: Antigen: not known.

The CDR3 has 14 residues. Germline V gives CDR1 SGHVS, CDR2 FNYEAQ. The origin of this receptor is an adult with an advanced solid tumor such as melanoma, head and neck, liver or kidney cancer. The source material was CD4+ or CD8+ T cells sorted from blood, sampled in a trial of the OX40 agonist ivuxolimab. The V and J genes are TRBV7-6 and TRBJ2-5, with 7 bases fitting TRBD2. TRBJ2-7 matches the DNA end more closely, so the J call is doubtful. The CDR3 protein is CASSFGGGFYEQYF. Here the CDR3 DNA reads TGTGCCAGCAGCTTTGGCGGGGGATTCTACGAGCAGTACTTC.